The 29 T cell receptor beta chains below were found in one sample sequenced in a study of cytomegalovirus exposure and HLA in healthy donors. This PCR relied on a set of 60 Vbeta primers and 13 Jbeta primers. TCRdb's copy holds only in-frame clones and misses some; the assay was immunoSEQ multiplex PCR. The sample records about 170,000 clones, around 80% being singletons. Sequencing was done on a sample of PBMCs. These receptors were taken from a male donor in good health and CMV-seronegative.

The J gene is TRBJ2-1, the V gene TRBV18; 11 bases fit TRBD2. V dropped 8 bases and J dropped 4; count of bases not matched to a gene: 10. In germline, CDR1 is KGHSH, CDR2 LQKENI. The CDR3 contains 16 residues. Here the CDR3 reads CASDTLTSGDYNEQFF. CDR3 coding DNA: TGTGCCAGCGACACCTTGACTAGCGGGGATTACAATGAGCAGTTCTTC.

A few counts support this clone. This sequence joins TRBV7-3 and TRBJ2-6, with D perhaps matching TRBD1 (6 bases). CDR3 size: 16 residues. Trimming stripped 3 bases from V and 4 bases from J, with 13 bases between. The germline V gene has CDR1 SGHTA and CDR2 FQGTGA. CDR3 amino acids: CASSLQGMRGANVLTF. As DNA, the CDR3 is TGTGCCAGCAGCTTGCAGGGGATGAGAGGGGCCAACGTCCTGACTTTC.

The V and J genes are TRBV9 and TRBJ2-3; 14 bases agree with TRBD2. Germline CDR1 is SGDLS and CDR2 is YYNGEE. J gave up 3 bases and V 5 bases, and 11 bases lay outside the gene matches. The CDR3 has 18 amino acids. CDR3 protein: CASSHGLAGGRGTDTQYF. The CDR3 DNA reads TGTGCCAGCAGTCACGGACTAGCGGGGGGAAGGGGTACAGATACGCAGTATTTT.

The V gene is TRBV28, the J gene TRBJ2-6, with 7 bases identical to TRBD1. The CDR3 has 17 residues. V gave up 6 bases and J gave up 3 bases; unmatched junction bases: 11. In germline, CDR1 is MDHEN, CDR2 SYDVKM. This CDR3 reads CASSTPTGLGGANVLTF. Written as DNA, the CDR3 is TGTGCCAGCAGCACACCGACAGGGCTTGGTGGGGCCAACGTCCTGACTTTC.

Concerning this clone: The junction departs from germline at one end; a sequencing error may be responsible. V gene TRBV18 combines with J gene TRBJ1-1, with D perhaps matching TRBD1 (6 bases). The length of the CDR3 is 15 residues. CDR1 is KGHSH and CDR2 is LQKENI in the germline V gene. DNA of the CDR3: TGTGCCAGCTCACCCTCTGGGACACAGAACACTGGAGCTTTCTTT. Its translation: CASSPSGTQNTGAFF.

This chain's CDR3 is CASSQMGTSGPLVPLNEQFF. CDR3 nucleotides: TGCGCCAGCAGCCAGATGGGGACTAGCGGCCCTCTTGTCCCCCTCAATGAGCAGTTCTTC. The gene calls are TRBV4-1 and TRBJ2-1; 11 positions match TRBD2. The germline V gene encodes CDR1 MGHRA and CDR2 YSYEKL. V lost 3 bases and J lost 6; bases outside the gene matches: 19. The CDR3 consists of 20 residues.

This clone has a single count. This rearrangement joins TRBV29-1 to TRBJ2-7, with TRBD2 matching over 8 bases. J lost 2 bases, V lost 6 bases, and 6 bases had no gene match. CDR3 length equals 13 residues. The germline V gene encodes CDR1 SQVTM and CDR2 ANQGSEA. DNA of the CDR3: TGCAGCGTCGTGCCCGGGGGGGCCTACGAGCAGTACTTC. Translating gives CSVVPGGAYEQYF.

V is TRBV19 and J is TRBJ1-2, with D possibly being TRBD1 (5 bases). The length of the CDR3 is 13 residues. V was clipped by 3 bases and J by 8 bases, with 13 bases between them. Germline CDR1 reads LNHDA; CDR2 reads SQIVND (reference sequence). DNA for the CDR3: TGTGCCAGTAGTATTGCTGGGGCGGGAGGCTACACCTTC. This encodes CASSIAGAGGYTF.

This chain's CDR3 is CASSLGQGVAYEQYF. DNA of the CDR3: TGTGCCAGCAGCTTGGGTCAGGGGGTGGCCTACGAGCAGTACTTC. The chain is built from TRBV7-8 and TRBJ2-7, with 7 bases fitting TRBD1. Trimming at V came to 3 bases and at J to 2 bases, leaving 7 bases not matched to a gene. The germline V gene has CDR1 SGHVS and CDR2 FQNEAQ. The CDR3 covers 15 residues.

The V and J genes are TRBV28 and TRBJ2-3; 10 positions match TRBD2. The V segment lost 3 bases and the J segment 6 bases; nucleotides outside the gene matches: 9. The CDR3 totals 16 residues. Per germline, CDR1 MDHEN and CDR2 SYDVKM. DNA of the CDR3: TGTGCCAGCAGTTTTTTGCTAGCGGGAGTATCGGATACGCAGTATTTT. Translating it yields CASSFLLAGVSDTQYF.

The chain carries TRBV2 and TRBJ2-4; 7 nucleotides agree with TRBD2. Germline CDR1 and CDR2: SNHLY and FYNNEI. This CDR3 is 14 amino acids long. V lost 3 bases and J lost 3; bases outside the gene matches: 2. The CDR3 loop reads CASSDGEGKNIQYF. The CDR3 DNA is TGTGCCAGCAGTGACGGGGAGGGCAAAAACATTCAGTACTTC.

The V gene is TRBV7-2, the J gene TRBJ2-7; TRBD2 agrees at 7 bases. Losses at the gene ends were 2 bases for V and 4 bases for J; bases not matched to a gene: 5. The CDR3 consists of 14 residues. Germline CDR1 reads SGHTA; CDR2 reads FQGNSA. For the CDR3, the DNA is TGTGCCAGCAGCTTACGCGGGAGTGGGTACGAGCAGTACTTC. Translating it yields CASSLRGSGYEQYF.

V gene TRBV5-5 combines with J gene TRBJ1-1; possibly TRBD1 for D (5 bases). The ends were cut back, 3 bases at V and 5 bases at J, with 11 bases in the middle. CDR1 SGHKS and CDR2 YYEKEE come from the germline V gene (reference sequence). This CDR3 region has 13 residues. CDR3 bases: TGTGCCAGCAGCTCAGACCCAGGGACTGAAGCTTTCTTT. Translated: CASSSDPGTEAFF.

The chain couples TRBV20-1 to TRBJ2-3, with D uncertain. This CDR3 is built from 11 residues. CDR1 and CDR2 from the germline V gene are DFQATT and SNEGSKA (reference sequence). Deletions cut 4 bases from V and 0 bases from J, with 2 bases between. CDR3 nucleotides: TGCAGTGCTACTAGCACAGATACGCAGTATTTT. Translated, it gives CSATSTDTQYF.

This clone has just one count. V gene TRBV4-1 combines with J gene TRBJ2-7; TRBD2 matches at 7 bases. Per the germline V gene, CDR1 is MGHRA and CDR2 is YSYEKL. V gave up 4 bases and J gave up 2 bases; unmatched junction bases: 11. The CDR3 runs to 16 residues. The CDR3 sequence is CASSLRPTSETYEQYF. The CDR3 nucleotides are TGCGCCAGCAGCCTAAGGCCCACTAGCGAAACCTACGAGCAGTACTTC.

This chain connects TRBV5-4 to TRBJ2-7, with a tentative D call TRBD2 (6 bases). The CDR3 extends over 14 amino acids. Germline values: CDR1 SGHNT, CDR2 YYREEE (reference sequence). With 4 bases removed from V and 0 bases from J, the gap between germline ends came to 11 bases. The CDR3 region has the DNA TGTGCCAGCAGCCCGGGACTGCCCTCCTACGAGCAGTACTTC. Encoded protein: CASSPGLPSYEQYF. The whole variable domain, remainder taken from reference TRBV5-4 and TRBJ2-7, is ETGVTQSPTHLIKTRGQQVTLRCSSQSGHNTVSWYQQALGQGPQFIFQYYREEENGRGNFPPRFSGLQFPNYSSELNVNALELDDSALYLCASSPGLPSYEQYFGPGTRLTVT.

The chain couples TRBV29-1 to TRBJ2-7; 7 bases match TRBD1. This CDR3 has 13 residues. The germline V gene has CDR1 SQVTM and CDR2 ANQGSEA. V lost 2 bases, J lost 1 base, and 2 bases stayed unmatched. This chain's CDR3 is CSVETGASYEQYF. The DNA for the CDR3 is TGCAGCGTTGAAACAGGGGCTTCCTACGAGCAGTACTTC.

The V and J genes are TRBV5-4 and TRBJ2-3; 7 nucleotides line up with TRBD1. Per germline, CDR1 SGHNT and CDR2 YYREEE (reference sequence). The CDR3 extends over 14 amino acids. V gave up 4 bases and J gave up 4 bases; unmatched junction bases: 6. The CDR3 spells CASSPETGADTQYF. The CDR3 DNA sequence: TGTGCCAGCAGCCCCGAAACAGGGGCAGATACGCAGTATTTT.

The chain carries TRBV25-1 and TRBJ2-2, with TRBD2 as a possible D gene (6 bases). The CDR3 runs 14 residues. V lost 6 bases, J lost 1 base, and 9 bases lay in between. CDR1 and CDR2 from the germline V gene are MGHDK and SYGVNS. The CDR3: CASRGTLNTGELFF. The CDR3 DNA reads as TGTGCCAGCAGGGGGACTTTGAACACCGGGGAGCTGTTTTTT.

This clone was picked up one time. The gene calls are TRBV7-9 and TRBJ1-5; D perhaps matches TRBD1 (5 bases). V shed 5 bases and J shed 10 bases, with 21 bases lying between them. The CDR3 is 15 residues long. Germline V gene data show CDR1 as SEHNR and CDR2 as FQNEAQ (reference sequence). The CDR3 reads CASSPGDSVGNPQHF. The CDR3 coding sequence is TGTGCCAGCAGCCCTGGGGACTCGGTGGGGAATCCCCAGCATTTT.

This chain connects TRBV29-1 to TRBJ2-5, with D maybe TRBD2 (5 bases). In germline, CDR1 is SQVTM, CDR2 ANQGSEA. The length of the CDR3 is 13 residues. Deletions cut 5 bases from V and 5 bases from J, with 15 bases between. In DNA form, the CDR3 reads TGCAGCGTTAGAGGGATGGAATGGGAGACCCAGTACTTC. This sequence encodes CSVRGMEWETQYF.

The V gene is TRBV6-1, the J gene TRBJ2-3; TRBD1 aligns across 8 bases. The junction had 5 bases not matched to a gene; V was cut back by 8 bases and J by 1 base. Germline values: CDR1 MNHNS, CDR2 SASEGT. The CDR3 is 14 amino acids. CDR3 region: CASGWTGRTDTQYF. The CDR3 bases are TGTGCCAGCGGATGGACAGGGCGCACAGATACGCAGTATTTT.

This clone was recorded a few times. This chain's CDR3 is CASRRTGVHEQYF. CDR3 coding DNA: TGTGCCAGCAGGCGAACAGGGGTCCACGAGCAGTACTTC. The V and J genes are TRBV6-5 and TRBJ2-7; 7 nucleotides align to TRBD1. The CDR3 length is 13 residues. The germline gives CDR1 MNHEY, CDR2 SVGAGI. Trimming cost V 6 bases and J 5 bases; bases outside gene matches: 7.

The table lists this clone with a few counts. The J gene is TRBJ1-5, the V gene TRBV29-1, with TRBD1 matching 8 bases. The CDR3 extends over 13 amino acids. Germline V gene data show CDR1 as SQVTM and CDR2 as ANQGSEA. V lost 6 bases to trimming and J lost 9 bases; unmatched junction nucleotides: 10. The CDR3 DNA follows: TGCAGCGTCTGGACAGGGAACCAGGGGCCCCAGCATTTT. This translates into CSVWTGNQGPQHF.

The DNA for the CDR3 is TGTGCCAGTAGTATCACAGGGGTCACAGATACGCAGTATTTT. Amino acid sequence: CASSITGVTDTQYF. J is TRBJ2-3 and V is TRBV19; 7 bases match TRBD1. V lost 3 bases, J lost 2 bases, and 2 bases stayed unmatched. In germline, CDR1 is LNHDA, CDR2 SQIVND (reference sequence). This CDR3 contains 14 residues.

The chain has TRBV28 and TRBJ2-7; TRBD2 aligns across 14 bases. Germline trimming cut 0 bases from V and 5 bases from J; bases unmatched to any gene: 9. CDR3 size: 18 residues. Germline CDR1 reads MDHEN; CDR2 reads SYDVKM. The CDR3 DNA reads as TGTGCCAGCAGTTTATGGAAGCCGGGACTAGCGGGAGTCGACGAGCAGTACTTC. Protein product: CASSLWKPGLAGVDEQYF.

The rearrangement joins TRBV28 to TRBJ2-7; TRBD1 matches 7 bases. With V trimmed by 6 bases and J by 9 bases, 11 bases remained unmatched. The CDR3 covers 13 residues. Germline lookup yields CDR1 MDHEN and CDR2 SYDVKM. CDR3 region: CASSLTGPLGQYF. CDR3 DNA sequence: TGTGCCAGCAGCTTGACAGGGCCCCTAGGGCAGTACTTC.

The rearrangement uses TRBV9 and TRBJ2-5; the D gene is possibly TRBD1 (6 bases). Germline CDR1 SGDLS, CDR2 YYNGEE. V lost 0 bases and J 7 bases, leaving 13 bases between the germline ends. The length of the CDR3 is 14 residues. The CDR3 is CASSVATDRGTQYF. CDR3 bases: TGTGCCAGCAGCGTAGCTACGGACAGAGGGACCCAGTACTTC.

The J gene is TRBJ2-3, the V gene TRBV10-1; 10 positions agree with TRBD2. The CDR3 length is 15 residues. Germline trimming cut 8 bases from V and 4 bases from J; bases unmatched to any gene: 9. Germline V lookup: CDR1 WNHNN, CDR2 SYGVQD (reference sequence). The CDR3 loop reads CASGILAGVADTQYF. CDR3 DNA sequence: TGCGCCAGCGGTATCCTAGCGGGGGTCGCAGATACGCAGTATTTT.